The 26 T cell receptor beta chains presented below share a single source sample, sequenced in a study of OX40 agonist ivuxolimab in advanced cancers. The library was generated by the immunoSEQ multiplex PCR assay. TCRdb took over this immuneACCESS table, retaining in-frame rearrangements with V and J assigned. Such tables are incomplete; in checked studies, under half of the missing clones stem from an unresolved V gene, and the remainder is unexplained. Within this sample are tens of thousands of clones, with 86% of them counted one time only. Around 3.7% of the sample is held by the ten biggest clonotypes. This specimen consisted of CD4+ or CD8+ T cells sorted from blood, obtained in a trial of the OX40 agonist ivuxolimab. Receptor source: an adult with an advanced solid tumor such as melanoma, head and neck, liver or kidney cancer.

The chain recombines TRBV5-8 with TRBJ2-5; D gene unclear. Germline CDR1 and CDR2: SGHTS and YDEGEE. This CDR3 is built from 13 residues. The V and J ends lost 1 base and 2 bases respectively, with 6 bases between them. The CDR3 here is CASSLSTQETQYF. The CDR3 bases are TGTGCCAGCAGCTTGAGTACGCAAGAGACCCAGTACTTC.

V is TRBV7-2 and J is TRBJ1-6; possibly TRBD1 for D (6 bases). This CDR3 contains 13 residues. CDR1 SGHTA and CDR2 FQGNSA come from the germline V gene. V was cut by 2 bases and J by 9 bases, with 8 bases left in between. The CDR3 DNA reads TGTGCCAGCAGCTTAAGGACAGCTTCACCCCTCCACTTT. This gives the protein CASSLRTASPLHF.

This chain connects TRBV6-1 to TRBJ2-2; D is uncertain. Germline assignment: CDR1 MNHNS and CDR2 SASEGT. The V and J ends lost 7 bases and 3 bases respectively, with 15 bases between them. CDR3 length: 15 residues. The CDR3 DNA reads as TGTGCCAGCACCTTGACCCCGGGTCACACCGGGGAGCTGTTTTTT. Translation: CASTLTPGHTGELFF.

The chain uses TRBV5-1 and TRBJ2-3; D call uncertain. Trimming took off 0 bases at V and 6 bases at J, with 14 bases between the two ends. Germline values: CDR1 SGHRS, CDR2 YFSETQ. The CDR3 spans 15 residues. The CDR3 DNA reads TGCGCCAGCAGCTTGGAAACTGCGGCAATTGATACGCAGTATTTT. Translated: CASSLETAAIDTQYF.

The gene calls are TRBV5-4 and TRBJ2-7; 8 nucleotides match TRBD2. Per the germline V gene, CDR1 is SGHNT and CDR2 is YYREEE (reference sequence). Trimming at V came to 9 bases and at J to 2 bases, leaving 7 bases not matched to a gene. CDR3 length: 13 amino acids. CDR3 nucleotide sequence: TGTGCCACCACACGGGGGGGGACCTACGAGCAGTACTTC. This encodes CATTRGGTYEQYF.

CDR3 in amino acids: CASSPSGTGGQRQPQHF. The CDR3 DNA reads as TGTGCCAGCAGCCCTTCCGGGACAGGGGGTCAGCGTCAGCCCCAGCATTTT. The gene calls are TRBV28 and TRBJ1-5, with 11 bases lining up with TRBD1. This CDR3 region has 17 residues. Germline assignment: CDR1 MDHEN and CDR2 SYDVKM. With V trimmed by 6 bases and J by 6 bases, 13 bases remained unmatched.

The rearrangement links TRBV7-2 to TRBJ1-1, with 7 bases identical to TRBD1. CDR1 and CDR2 from the germline V gene are SGHTA and FQGNSA. This CDR3 comprises 16 residues. J gave up 1 base and V 2 bases, and 7 bases lay outside the gene matches. As DNA, the CDR3 is TGTGCCAGCAGCTTATGGACAGGAGGTCAGAACACTGAAGCTTTCTTT. Protein product: CASSLWTGGQNTEAFF.

The chain couples TRBV6-6 to TRBJ2-7; 7 bases align to TRBD1. The CDR3 covers 15 residues. Trimming at V came to 4 bases and at J to 2 bases, leaving 8 bases not matched to a gene. The germline gives CDR1 MNHNY, CDR2 SVGAGI (reference sequence). CDR3 region: CASSWDSPDTYEQYF. The CDR3 DNA is TGTGCCAGCAGTTGGGACAGCCCAGACACCTACGAGCAGTACTTC.

The J gene is TRBJ1-1, the V gene TRBV28; TRBD1 matches at 10 bases. This CDR3 contains 14 residues. The ends lost 4 bases at V and 11 bases at J; junction bases unmatched: 10. Germline CDR1 and CDR2: MDHEN and SYDVKM. This CDR3 reads CASSSTGGHAFAFF. CDR3 nucleotides: TGTGCCAGCAGTTCGACAGGGGGCCATGCTTTTGCTTTCTTT. The full variable domain, with the rest looked up from reference TRBV28 and TRBJ1-1, is DVKVTQSSRYLVKRTGEKVFLECVQDMDHENMFWYRQDPGLGLRLIYFSYDVKMKEKGDIPEGYSVSREKKERFSLILESASTNQTSMYLCASSSTGGHAFAFFGQGTRLTVV.

The sample holds one count of this clone. This chain links TRBV4-2 with TRBJ2-5; TRBD2 aligns across 10 bases. Germline trimming cut 0 bases from V and 4 bases from J; bases unmatched to any gene: 8. The V gene's germline CDR1 is LGHNA and CDR2 YNFKEQ. This CDR3 comprises 17 residues. CDR3 protein: CASSQDGERGGRETQYF. In DNA form, the CDR3 reads TGTGCCAGCAGCCAAGACGGTGAGCGGGGGGGCCGAGAGACCCAGTACTTC.

The chain combines TRBV30 with TRBJ1-5; 9 bases align to TRBD1. Germline trimming cut 0 bases from V and 2 bases from J; bases unmatched to any gene: 2. CDR3 length: 15 amino acids. Germline CDR1 reads GTSNPN; CDR2 reads SVGIG (reference sequence). The chain's CDR3 is CAWSVGDRGNQPQHF. DNA for the CDR3: TGTGCCTGGAGTGTAGGGGACAGGGGCAATCAGCCCCAGCATTTT.

The gene calls are TRBV18 and TRBJ1-6, with D unclear. The CDR3 runs to 14 residues. Deletions cut 2 bases from V and 9 bases from J, with 11 bases between. Germline lookup yields CDR1 KGHSH and CDR2 LQKENI. CDR3 protein: CASSPGTVGSPLHF. In DNA form, the CDR3 reads TGTGCCAGCTCACCAGGAACAGTTGGTTCACCCCTCCACTTT. Filled out from reference TRBV18 and TRBJ1-6, the complete variable domain reads NAGVMQNPRHLVRRRGQEARLRCSPMKGHSHVYWYRQLPEEGLKFMVYLQKENIIDESGMPKERFSAEFPKEGPSILRIQQVVRGDSAAYFCASSPGTVGSPLHFGNGTRLTVT.

The chain employs TRBV5-4 and TRBJ2-1, with 9 bases aligning to TRBD1. CDR1 SGHNT and CDR2 YYREEE come from the germline V gene (reference sequence). Germline trimming cut 0 bases from V and 6 bases from J; bases unmatched to any gene: 7. This CDR3 comprises 16 residues. The CDR3: CASSLAGTGRVNEQFF. The CDR3 DNA follows: TGTGCCAGCAGCTTGGCCGGGACAGGGAGGGTCAATGAGCAGTTCTTC.

The CDR3 region has the DNA TGTGCCAGCCAGAATCCGGGGGCCTACGAGCAGTACTTC. Its protein is CASQNPGAYEQYF. The chain has TRBV6-6 and TRBJ2-7; maybe TRBD2 (6 bases). This CDR3 spans 13 amino acids. V was cut by 8 bases and J by 2 bases, with 13 bases left in between. The germline gives CDR1 MNHNY, CDR2 SVGAGI (reference sequence).

The chain recombines TRBV7-2 with TRBJ2-7; D gene unclear. CDR1 and CDR2 from the germline V gene are SGHTA and FQGNSA. The ends were cut back, 5 bases at V and 7 bases at J, with 18 bases in the middle. CDR3 length: 14 residues. The chain's CDR3 is CASSPSPRANEQYF. The CDR3 nucleotides read TGTGCCAGCAGCCCCTCCCCGCGTGCAAATGAGCAGTACTTC.

This clone was detected a few times. V usage is TRBV29-1 and J usage is TRBJ1-1; D call uncertain. V was clipped by 4 bases and J by 0 bases, with 12 bases between them. Germline values: CDR1 SQVTM, CDR2 ANQGSEA. This CDR3 contains 14 residues. The CDR3 protein is CSVGRPLLNTEAFF. The DNA for the CDR3 is TGCAGCGTTGGCCGGCCACTTTTGAACACTGAAGCTTTCTTT.

The DNA for the CDR3 is TGTGCCAGCAGCCCGTACAGGGAGACAGATACGCAGTATTTT. This translates into CASSPYRETDTQYF. This chain links TRBV7-2 with TRBJ2-3; maybe TRBD1 (6 bases). The length of the CDR3 is 14 residues. V lost 5 bases to trimming and J lost 3 bases, with 12 bases between them. Germline V gene lookup returns CDR1 SGHTA and CDR2 FQGNSA.

This chain connects TRBV27 to TRBJ1-5; TRBD1 aligns across 7 bases. V lost 0 bases and J lost 5; bases outside the gene matches: 4. This CDR3 is 15 amino acids long. Germline CDR1 reads MNHEY; CDR2 reads SMNVEV (reference sequence). The CDR3 protein is CASSLSGDSYQPQHF. The DNA for the CDR3 is TGTGCCAGCAGTTTATCGGGGGACAGTTATCAGCCCCAGCATTTT.

With regard to this clone: The sample contains more than one DNA sequence encoding this CDR3. This chain links TRBV15 with TRBJ2-7; D might be TRBD2 (5 bases). Between the trimmed V and J ends, which lost 5 bases and 3 bases, there was a span of 8 bases. The CDR3 has 12 residues. In germline, CDR1 is LNHNV, CDR2 YYDKDF (reference sequence). The CDR3: CATSPGLYEQYF. The CDR3 nucleotides are TGTGCCACCAGCCCTGGACTCTACGAGCAGTACTTC.

The chain couples TRBV7-8 to TRBJ1-4; D uncertain. CDR1 and CDR2 from the germline V gene are SGHVS and FQNEAQ. V was trimmed by 1 base and J by 7 bases, leaving 13 bases between them. The CDR3 has 15 amino acids. As DNA, the CDR3 is TGTGCCAGCAGCTTAGATACGGTAATCGGTGAAAAACTGTTTTTT. Protein: CASSLDTVIGEKLFF.

The chain uses TRBV9 and TRBJ2-3; D is ambiguous. The V gene lost 0 bases and the J gene lost 6 bases, with 11 bases spanning the gap. Germline lookup yields CDR1 SGDLS and CDR2 YYNGEE. This CDR3 is built from 14 residues. The CDR3 here is CASSVELLTDTQYF. The CDR3 DNA reads TGTGCCAGCAGCGTAGAACTTCTTACGGATACGCAGTATTTT. The full variable domain, rest sourced from reference TRBV9 and TRBJ2-3, is DSGVTQTPKHLITATGQRVTLRCSPRSGDLSVYWYQQSLDQGLQFLIQYYNGEERAKGNILERFSAQQFPDLHSELNLSSLELGDSALYFCASSVELLTDTQYFGPGTRLTVL.

There are a few counts of this clone. V is TRBV20-1 and J is TRBJ1-1; no firm D call. The length of the CDR3 is 10 residues. CDR1 and CDR2 from the germline V gene are DFQATT and SNEGSKA (reference sequence). Trimming shortened V by 4 bases and J by 5 bases, and 5 bases separated the two germline ends. The CDR3 is CSAKGTEAFF. The CDR3 DNA sequence: TGCAGTGCTAAGGGAACTGAAGCTTTCTTT.

The chain links TRBV6-1 to TRBJ1-5; D possibly corresponds to TRBD1 (5 bases). This CDR3 has 13 amino acids. Germline V lookup: CDR1 MNHNS, CDR2 SASEGT. V gave up 10 bases and J gave up 4 bases, with 14 bases separating them. CDR3 in DNA: TGTGCCACCACTATCCAGGGTAATCAGCCCCAGCATTTT. Amino acid sequence: CATTIQGNQPQHF.

This sequence joins TRBV4-1 and TRBJ2-4; perhaps D is TRBD1 or TRBD2 (5 bases each). CDR3 size: 13 residues. Trimming stripped 2 bases from V and 7 bases from J, with 9 bases between. Germline loops: CDR1 MGHRA, CDR2 YSYEKL. CDR3 residues: CASSQRDLNIQYF. The CDR3 DNA reads TGCGCCAGCAGCCAAAGGGACCTTAACATTCAGTACTTC.

The gene calls are TRBV2 and TRBJ2-5; tentative D call: TRBD2 (7 bases). V was shortened by 7 bases and J by 3 bases, with 24 bases between the two germline ends. This CDR3 comprises 17 residues. Germline CDR1 reads SNHLY; CDR2 reads FYNNEI. CDR3 amino acids: CASKTPGRGSGEETQYF. The CDR3 coding sequence is TGTGCCAGCAAAACGCCGGGGAGGGGGAGTGGTGAAGAGACCCAGTACTTC. Based on the CDR3 plus reference TRBV2 and TRBJ2-5, the full variable domain is EPEVTQTPSHQVTQMGQEVILRCVPISNHLYFYWYRQILGQKVEFLVSFYNNEISEKSEIFDDQFSVERPDGSNFTLKIRSTKLEDSAMYFCASKTPGRGSGEETQYFGPGTRLLVL.

CDR3 residues: CASLLGGSSPLHF. Written as DNA, the CDR3 is TGTGCCTCCCTGCTTGGGGGGAGTTCACCCCTCCACTTT. V and J are TRBV30 and TRBJ1-6, with a tentative D call TRBD1 (5 bases). V lost 7 bases, J lost 9 bases, and 16 bases lay in between. The CDR3 has 13 amino acids. Germline CDR1 and CDR2: GTSNPN and SVGIG (reference sequence).